The next 19 T cell receptor beta chains were all read from a single sample in a study of cytomegalovirus exposure and HLA in healthy donors. Both 60 Vbeta primers and 13 Jbeta primers went into the PCR. Here immunoSEQ multiplex PCR was the method, and the copy in TCRdb shows in-frame clones only, minus some. Its clone listing holds fewer than 130,000 clones. The sample consisted of PBMCs. The source is a man aged 45-60 years in good health and CMV-seronegative.

The chain couples TRBV19 to TRBJ1-2, with 8 bases aligning to TRBD1. V was pared by 3 bases and J by 8 bases, with 5 bases of the junction left unmatched. Germline V gives CDR1 LNHDA, CDR2 SQIVND (reference sequence). CDR3 length: 13 residues. CDR3 DNA: TGTGCCAGTAGTATCCCAGGGGGCTCGGGCTACACCTTC. Translated, it gives CASSIPGGSGYTF. The full variable domain, its missing parts supplied by reference TRBV19 and TRBJ1-2, is DGGITQSPKYLFRKEGQNVTLSCEQNLNHDAMYWYRQDPGQGLRLIYYSQIVNDFQKGDIAEGYSVSREKKESFPLTVTSAQKNPTAFYLCASSIPGGSGYTFGSGTRLTVV.

The chain is built from TRBV7-2 and TRBJ1-3; tentatively, D is TRBD1 (6 bases). The CDR3 covers 17 residues. The germline gives CDR1 SGHTA, CDR2 FQGNSA. The V end lost 1 base, the J end lost 4 bases, and 17 bases lay between the germline ends. CDR3 nucleotide sequence: TGTGCCAGCAGCTTAGTGGGGACACCCAATCCCGGAAACACCATATATTTT. It codes for CASSLVGTPNPGNTIYF. Drawing the rest from reference TRBV7-2 and TRBJ1-3, the complete variable domain is GAGVSQSPSNKVTEKGKDVELRCDPISGHTALYWYRQSLGQGLEFLIYFQGNSAPDKSGLPSDRFSAERTGGSVSTLTIQRTQQEDSAVYLCASSLVGTPNPGNTIYFGEGSWLTVV.

The chain joins TRBV9 to TRBJ1-2, with no clear D. V lost 0 bases and J 5 bases, leaving 8 bases between the germline ends. Germline V gene sequence: CDR1 SGDLS, CDR2 YYNGEE. CDR3 length: 13 residues. CDR3 residues: CASSVAQNYGYTF. As DNA, the CDR3 is TGTGCCAGCAGCGTAGCACAGAATTATGGCTACACCTTC.

This chain links TRBV29-1 with TRBJ1-6; 7 nucleotides line up with TRBD1. After removal of 6 bases from V and 7 bases from J, the junction contained 6 bases not matched to a gene. The CDR3 length is 13 residues. Germline V gives CDR1 SQVTM, CDR2 ANQGSEA. CDR3 nucleotide sequence: TGCAGCGTAATGACAGGGTCCAATTCACCCCTCCACTTT. Translated: CSVMTGSNSPLHF.

The J gene is TRBJ1-5, the V gene TRBV7-9, with 7 bases that match TRBD1. The junction had 4 bases not matched to a gene; V was cut back by 5 bases and J by 6 bases. Looked up from germline, CDR1 is SEHNR and CDR2 is FQNEAQ (reference sequence). The CDR3 totals 13 residues. The DNA for the CDR3 is TGTGCCAGCAGCGTCCAGGGGGGTCAGCCCCAGCATTTT. It is translated as CASSVQGGQPQHF.

J is TRBJ2-6 and V is TRBV12-5; 10 nucleotides line up with TRBD1. The V and J ends lost 7 bases and 2 bases, in that order; junction bases with no gene match: 5. The V gene's germline CDR1 is LGHNT and CDR2 FRNRAP. This CDR3 has 16 amino acids. For the CDR3, the DNA is TGTGCTAGTGCTCGGACAGGGGGAGCTGGGGCCAACGTCCTGACTTTC. This translates into CASARTGGAGANVLTF.

The chain combines TRBV6-5 with TRBJ2-5; D perhaps matches TRBD2 (6 bases). This CDR3 has 13 residues. The germline gives CDR1 MNHEY, CDR2 SVGAGI. Deletions cut 6 bases from V and 3 bases from J, with 11 bases between. The CDR3 sequence is CASRNWGEETQYF. For the CDR3, the DNA is TGTGCCAGCAGAAATTGGGGGGAAGAGACCCAGTACTTC.

The chain joins TRBV10-1 to TRBJ2-7; weak D call: TRBD1 (5 bases). Trimming took off 1 base at V and 6 bases at J, with 13 bases between the two ends. CDR1 and CDR2 (germline): WNHNN, SYGVQD (reference sequence). The CDR3 consists of 14 residues. The CDR3: CASSEYKQAAEQYF. The CDR3 DNA is TGCGCCAGCAGTGAGTATAAACAGGCGGCCGAGCAGTACTTC.

This chain links TRBV19 with TRBJ1-5, with D perhaps TRBD1 (6 bases). From germline, CDR1 is LNHDA and CDR2 SQIVND (reference sequence). The CDR3 contains 15 residues. V shed 6 bases and J shed 4 bases, with 16 bases lying between them. The CDR3 DNA is TGTGCCAGTAGCAGACAACAGGGTTCTAATCAGCCCCAGCATTTT. It specifies CASSRQQGSNQPQHF.

DNA of the CDR3: TGCGCCAGCAGCTTTTTCTCAGATACGCAGTATTTT. Protein sequence: CASSFFSDTQYF. The V gene is TRBV5-1, the J gene TRBJ2-3; D gene unclear. Trimming took 2 bases from V and 4 from J, leaving 5 bases between them. Germline loops: CDR1 SGHRS, CDR2 YFSETQ. The CDR3 has 12 residues. Combining the CDR3 with reference TRBV5-1 and TRBJ2-3 gives the whole variable domain KAGVTQTPRYLIKTRGQQVTLSCSPISGHRSVSWYQQTPGQGLQFLFEYFSETQRNKGNFPGRFSGRQFSNSRSEMNVSTLELGDSALYLCASSFFSDTQYFGPGTRLTVL.

The chain is built from TRBV9 and TRBJ2-7, with D perhaps matching TRBD2 (7 bases). Trimming left V 7 bases short and J 8 bases short, with 22 bases between. The CDR3 runs 14 residues. Germline values: CDR1 SGDLS, CDR2 YYNGEE. The CDR3 region has the DNA TGTGCCAGCGGGGAGGGACACCCGGCCGGCCAGCAGTACTTC. Encoded protein: CASGEGHPAGQQYF. The full variable domain, with the rest looked up from reference TRBV9 and TRBJ2-7, is DSGVTQTPKHLITATGQRVTLRCSPRSGDLSVYWYQQSLDQGLQFLIQYYNGEERAKGNILERFSAQQFPDLHSELNLSSLELGDSALYFCASGEGHPAGQQYFGPGTRLTVT.

The rearrangement links TRBV6-6 to TRBJ2-5; 7 bases align to TRBD1. The closer fit of TRBJ2-7 to the DNA end suggests the J call may be wrong. Germline V lookup: CDR1 MNHNY, CDR2 SVGAGI (reference sequence). The CDR3 consists of 13 residues. This CDR3 reads CASSLGTDYEQYF. CDR3 in DNA: TGTGCCAGCAGTTTAGGGACAGACTACGAGCAGTACTTC.

V and J are TRBV6-1 and TRBJ2-5; 9 bases fit TRBD1. Germline V gene data show CDR1 as MNHNS and CDR2 as SASEGT. V was clipped by 6 bases and J by 5 bases; unmatched bases: 10. CDR3 length: 15 residues. CDR3 amino acids: CASRDGQGMRETQYF. CDR3 coding DNA: TGTGCCAGCAGGGACGGACAGGGGATGAGGGAGACCCAGTACTTC.

This sequence joins TRBV7-2 and TRBJ2-3; D is unresolved. Germline CDR1 and CDR2: SGHTA and FQGNSA. V was pared by 5 bases and J by 0 bases, with 6 bases between. The CDR3 covers 13 residues. The CDR3 DNA sequence: TGTGCCAGCAGCCCCCCTAGCACAGATACGCAGTATTTT. It yields the protein CASSPPSTDTQYF.

V gene TRBV29-1 combines with J gene TRBJ1-1, with TRBD1 as a possible D gene (5 bases). This CDR3 comprises 13 residues. V was shortened by 7 bases and J by 10 bases, with 22 bases between the two germline ends. The germline gives CDR1 SQVTM, CDR2 ANQGSEA. In nucleotides, the CDR3 is TGCAGCGCGCATCTTGGGGCCCTCAAGGGAGCTTTCTTT. This encodes CSAHLGALKGAFF.

About this clone itself: The sample has other DNA sequences that encode this CDR3 too. The V gene is TRBV7-2, the J gene TRBJ1-5; 8 bases are a match to TRBD1. CDR3 length: 14 residues. Germline CDR1 reads SGHTA; CDR2 reads FQGNSA. J gave up 4 bases and V 1 base, and 0 bases lay outside the gene matches. CDR3 nucleotides: TGTGCCAGCAGCTTAGGACAGGGGAATCAGCCCCAGCATTTT. It yields the protein CASSLGQGNQPQHF.

The chain combines TRBV5-1 with TRBJ1-1; D might be TRBD1 (6 bases). V lost 4 bases, J lost 2 bases, and 9 bases lay in between. CDR1 and CDR2 from the germline V gene are SGHRS and YFSETQ. The CDR3 is 13 amino acids. CDR3 sequence reads: CASSPGTNTEAFF. DNA of the CDR3: TGCGCCAGCAGCCCTGGGACAAACACTGAAGCTTTCTTT. Based on the CDR3 plus reference TRBV5-1 and TRBJ1-1, the full variable domain is KAGVTQTPRYLIKTRGQQVTLSCSPISGHRSVSWYQQTPGQGLQFLFEYFSETQRNKGNFPGRFSGRQFSNSRSEMNVSTLELGDSALYLCASSPGTNTEAFFGQGTRLTVV.

V usage is TRBV5-5 and J usage is TRBJ1-1; D possibly corresponds to TRBD1 (6 bases). The CDR3 sequence is 13 residues long. CDR1 is SGHKS and CDR2 is YYEKEE in the germline V gene (reference sequence). The germline V and J ends were trimmed by 0 bases and 5 bases, with 8 bases remaining between them. As DNA, the CDR3 is TGTGCCAGCAGCTTGGAAAGGGGGACTGAAGCTTTCTTT. Its protein product is CASSLERGTEAFF.

The gene calls are TRBV14 and TRBJ2-7; 10 nucleotides match TRBD2. Germline V CDR1 and CDR2: SGHDN, FVKESK. Trimming at V came to 6 bases and at J to 5 bases, leaving 7 bases not matched to a gene. This CDR3 has 14 amino acids. This CDR3 is CASSRVLAGDEQYF. The CDR3 DNA is TGTGCCAGCAGTCGGGTCCTAGCGGGGGACGAGCAGTACTTC.